The T cell receptor beta chain described here comes from a study of blood T cell repertoires in COVID-19. Study background: Spain, Italy and the United States supplied samples that represented acute and convalescent COVID-19. The cDNA or gDNA used as material had been derived from T cells, B-cell-depleted T cells, or PBMCs.

As originally analysed: Counts of nucleated cells, estimated from reference gene primer amplification, were obtained. The repertoire was sequenced with immunoSEQ multiplex PCR; TCRdb's copy has only in-frame clones and lacks some. That table is the source of V, J and clone size, and D and trimming were worked out from the DNA. Altogether about 260,000 clones are present, about 85% being singletons, with the ten largest covering under 5%. Sequenced: peripheral blood. The source is a man aged 55 to 70 with acute or convalescent COVID-19.

Written as DNA, the CDR3 is TGTGCCAGCAGTTTATCGGCTAGCGGGGCCCGGGGGGAGCAGTTCTTC. Translating gives CASSLSASGARGEQFF. The chain is built from TRBV27 and TRBJ2-1; 9 bases fit TRBD2. V was clipped by 0 bases and J by 10 bases; unmatched bases: 10. This CDR3 spans 16 amino acids. The V gene's germline CDR1 is MNHEY and CDR2 SMNVEV (reference sequence).